This TCR beta chain derives from a study of blood T cell repertoires in COVID-19. Across the whole study: Italy, Spain and the United States were the sources of the convalescent and acute COVID-19 samples. Nucleic acid was either cDNA or gDNA, and it came from T cells, B-cell-depleted T cells, or PBMCs.

There are 11 residues in the CDR3. Per the germline V gene, CDR1 is MNHEY and CDR2 is SVGAGI. V lost 8 bases and J lost 5, with 10 bases in between. Under the authors' procedure: Estimation of nucleated cell counts was performed using reference gene primer amplification. The repertoire was sequenced with immunoSEQ multiplex PCR; TCRdb's copy has only in-frame clones and lacks some. Clonal size and the V and J genes are those of that table, whereas D and trimming came from the DNA. This sample has approximately 300,000 clones, with around four fifths found just once. V gene TRBV6-5 combines with J gene TRBJ2-7, with D possibly TRBD1 on 6 matching bases. This sequence originates from a woman between 50 and 59 years old with active or convalescent COVID-19. Sequenced: peripheral blood. The CDR3 protein is CASGRQDEQYF. CDR3 sequence (DNA): TGTGCCAGCGGCCGACAGGACGAGCAGTACTTC.